This is a list of T cell receptor beta chains from one sample in a study of blood T cell repertoires in COVID-19. Produced via immunoSEQ multiplex PCR; TCRdb's table is partial and in-frame only. The sample lists about 280,000 clones; 82% were seen once. The sample taken for sequencing was PBMCs or T cells enriched from blood (not recorded which). These TCRs come from a man between 35 and 55 years old who had been exposed to COVID-19. The CDR3 runs from the conserved cysteine through the conserved F or W. The D gene is left open where the match is weak. Size is omitted from some rows. Given values are once, few, many or a class for expanded clones.

TRBV2	TRBD2	TRBJ2-1	once	TGTGCCAGCAGTAGGGGGCCGGGACTAGCGGGAGGCGAGCAGTTCTTC	CASSRGPGLAGGEQFF
TRBV6-5	-	TRBJ1-1	-	TGTGCCAGCAAAAAACAAACAGAGAACACTGAAGCTTTCTTT	CASKKQTENTEAFF
TRBV5-4	TRBD2	TRBJ2-7	-	TGTGCCAGCATGGAGGTTTCTAGCGGGAGTTTACCGGTCTTTCACGAGCAGTACTTC	CASMEVSSGSLPVFHEQYF
TRBV10-1	-	TRBJ1-2	-	TGCGCCAGCAGTGAGTCCAGGGGAGATGGCTACACCTTC	CASSESRGDGYTF
TRBV14	TRBD2	TRBJ2-2	-	TGTGCCAGCAGCCAAGAAAGCACGACTAGCGGATACACCGGGGAGCTGTTTTTT	CASSQESTTSGYTGELFF
TRBV28	-	TRBJ2-1	once	TGTGCCAGCAGCCCCTGGGGACTCCCTTTAATCGAGCAGTTCTTC	CASSPWGLPLIEQFF
TRBV10-3	-	TRBJ2-5	-	TGTGCCATCAGTGAGTCACGGGGGAGTCAGGATGAGACCCAGTACTTC	CAISESRGSQDETQYF
TRBV7-3	TRBD1	TRBJ2-3	-	TGTGCCAGCAGCTTAAGGGACAGAAGCACAGATACGCAGTATTTT	CASSLRDRSTDTQYF
TRBV30	-	TRBJ2-7	few	TGTGCCTGGAGTGACCAAAGGACAAATAACTACGAGCAGTACTTC	CAWSDQRTNNYEQYF
TRBV7-9	TRBD1	TRBJ1-1	-	TGTGCCAGCAGCTTAGGGGGGACAGGGGCATTCACTGAAGCTTTCTTT	CASSLGGTGAFTEAFF
TRBV7-9	-	TRBJ2-1	-	TGTGCCAGCAGCCCCCAGGGGATCTCCTACAATGAGCAGTTCTTC	CASSPQGISYNEQFF
TRBV25-1	-	TRBJ2-1	-	TGTGCCGGCCCTCCTGTCAGGTGTGAGCAGTTCTTC	CAGPPVRCEQFF
TRBV30	TRBD1	TRBJ1-6	-	TGTGCCTGGAGTCAGGGGACAGGGGTACAAGGGCAATCACCCCTCCACTTT	CAWSQGTGVQGQSPLHF
TRBV7-9	TRBD2	TRBJ2-3	-	TGTGCCAGCAGGTTTAGTATAGCGGGAGGGCTTCACACAGATACGCAGTATTTT	CASRFSIAGGLHTDTQYF
TRBV7-9	TRBD2	TRBJ2-2	-	TGTGCCAGCAGCTTCGGACTAGCGAACACCGGGGAGCTGTTTTTT	CASSFGLANTGELFF
TRBV29-1	TRBD1	TRBJ1-5	-	TGCAGCGTTGGGGAGACAGGGGTAGGGCAGCCCCAGCATTTT	CSVGETGVGQPQHF
TRBV10-3	TRBD2	TRBJ2-7	-	TGTGCCATCAGTGAGCTACTAGCGGGAGGGAACGAGCAGTACTTC	CAISELLAGGNEQYF
TRBV3-1/TRBV3-2	TRBD1	TRBJ1-4	-	TGTGCCAGCAGCTATCCTGGGACAGCGATTGAAAAACTGTTTTTT	CASSYPGTAIEKLFF
TRBV7-2	-	TRBJ2-7	-	TGTGCCAGCAGCTCACAGGTTGGTAGCTACGAGCAGTACTTC	CASSSQVGSYEQYF
TRBV30	-	TRBJ1-2	few	TGTGCCTGGAGCGGGGTCCAGCCCCTCGTTGGCTACACCTTC	CAWSGVQPLVGYTF
TRBV3-1/TRBV3-2	-	TRBJ1-1	-	TGTGCCAGCAGTCACCAAAGCCAGGGTGAAGCTTTCTTT	CASSHQSQGEAFF
TRBV5-5	TRBD1	TRBJ2-7	-	TGTGCCAGCAGCTTGGACAGGGGGACCTACGAGCAGTACTTC	CASSLDRGTYEQYF
TRBV30	TRBD1	TRBJ1-5	-	TGTGCCTGGGACCGACAGGGTGGAAATCAGCCCCAGCATTTT	CAWDRQGGNQPQHF
TRBV2	-	TRBJ2-5	once	TGTGCCAGCGAAAGAGGGCCGTTAGAGACCCAGTACTTC	CASERGPLETQYF
TRBV19	-	TRBJ2-2	-	TGTGCCAGTACCTCCACCGGACGCCACCCAGGGGCCGGGGAGCTGTTTTTT	CASTSTGRHPGAGELFF
TRBV30	-	TRBJ2-5	-	TGTGCCTGGAGTGTAGTTGGAGGGAAGACCCAGTACTTC	CAWSVVGGKTQYF
TRBV7-9	-	TRBJ1-3	-	TGTGCCAGCAGCTTAGTCCGGCTAGGCTCTGGAAACACCATATATTTT	CASSLVRLGSGNTIYF
TRBV27	-	TRBJ2-3	-	TGTGCCAGCAGTTTAAAGCCGCCAGATACGCAGTATTTT	CASSLKPPDTQYF
TRBV7-2	-	TRBJ2-7	-	TGTGCCAGCAGCTCCATCTACGAGCAGTACTTC	CASSSIYEQYF
TRBV2	-	TRBJ1-6	few	TGTGCCAGCAGTCCGGGACTCGAGGGCGGTTCACCCCTCCACTTT	CASSPGLEGGSPLHF
TRBV18	TRBD1	TRBJ2-7	-	TGTGCCAGCTCACCACCGGGACACCGGGACAGGATATCTTGGGTCGGCTACGAGCAGTACTTC	CASSPPGHRDRISWVGYEQYF
TRBV27	TRBD2	TRBJ2-5	-	TGTGCCAGCAGTTTATCAGGGGACTACCGAGAGACCCAGTACTTC	CASSLSGDYRETQYF
TRBV2	TRBD2	TRBJ2-1	-	TGTGCCGGGAAGGGACTAGCGGGAGTCCTCGTGCAGTTCTTC	CAGKGLAGVLVQFF
TRBV7-7	-	TRBJ2-5	-	TGTGCTAGCAGCTTATATAGCGGAGTACAAGAGACCCAGTACTTC	CASSLYSGVQETQYF
TRBV7-3	TRBD2	TRBJ2-2	few	TGTGCCAGCAGCTCCCATCCGGGAGCGGGAGGTCTCACCGGGGAGCTGTTTTTT	CASSSHPGAGGLTGELFF
TRBV27	-	TRBJ1-5	-	TGTGCCAGCAGGGGGGCGGATAGCAATCAGCCCCAGCATTTT	CASRGADSNQPQHF
TRBV7-6	-	TRBJ2-1	few	TGTGCCAGCAGCTTGGCACAGGGAAGGGTAGACAATGAGCAGTTCTTC	CASSLAQGRVDNEQFF
TRBV24-1	TRBD1	TRBJ1-2	-	TGTGCCACGAGTAAACCCGGACAGGAGGATGGCTACACCTTC	CATSKPGQEDGYTF
TRBV29-1	-	TRBJ1-5	-	TGCAGCGTTAGCCAGGCCGGAGGTCAGCCCCAGCATTTT	CSVSQAGGQPQHF
TRBV11-2	-	TRBJ1-3	few	TGTGCCAGCAGCTCCTGGACAGCGGACTCTGGAAACACCATATATTTT	CASSSWTADSGNTIYF
TRBV6-5	TRBD1	TRBJ1-4	-	TGTGCCAGCAACTACGCCGCCGGGACAGGGGGAAAACTGTTTTTT	CASNYAAGTGGKLFF
TRBV9	-	TRBJ2-5	-	TGTGCCAGCAGCGTAGACGGGATTGGAGAGACCCAGTACTTC	CASSVDGIGETQYF
TRBV30	-	TRBJ1-2	few	TGTGCCTGGGTGGGGAGAGTCGTGTCTAATGGCTACACCTTC	CAWVGRVVSNGYTF
TRBV7-3	TRBD1	TRBJ1-1	-	TGTGCCAGCAGCTTAGATCAGGGGGTCGGTGAAGCTTTCTTT	CASSLDQGVGEAFF
TRBV6-1	-	TRBJ1-1	-	TGTGCCAGCAGTGAAGGCCGGTCTCAAGCTTTCTTT	CASSEGRSQAFF
TRBV7-2	-	TRBJ2-3	-	TGTGCCAGCAGCTTAGGCCTCTCGGGAATGAGCACAGATACGCAGTATTTT	CASSLGLSGMSTDTQYF
TRBV12-5	-	TRBJ2-2	-	TGTGCTAGTGGTAGCCACGGGGTTGGGGAGCTGTTTTTT	CASGSHGVGELFF
TRBV9	TRBD2	TRBJ2-1	-	TGTGCCAGCAGCCCCAAACTAGCGGTTAATGAGCAGTTCTTC	CASSPKLAVNEQFF
TRBV18	TRBD1	TRBJ2-7	-	TGTGCCAGCTCACCCCGAGAGGGGAACAGGGGTTCGAACGAGCAGTACTTC	CASSPREGNRGSNEQYF
TRBV9	TRBD2	TRBJ2-2	few	TGTGCCAGCAGCGTTGGGACTAGCGGGACGACCGGGGAGCTGTTTTTT	CASSVGTSGTTGELFF
TRBV7-9	TRBD2	TRBJ2-7	-	TGTGCCAGCAGCGCAGCGGGAAAAGCCTACGAGCAGTACTTC	CASSAAGKAYEQYF
TRBV27	-	TRBJ2-3	-	TGTGCCAGCAGTCCCCGCCCGCCGACAGGCCACACAGATACGCAGTATTTT	CASSPRPPTGHTDTQYF
TRBV7-2	TRBD2	TRBJ2-7	once	TGTGCCAGCAGCCTAGCGGGAGGGCCCTACGAGCAGTACTTC	CASSLAGGPYEQYF
TRBV7-9	-	TRBJ1-4	-	TGTGCCAGCAGCCCCGGGAATCGGGGAGAGGATGAAAAACTGTTTTTT	CASSPGNRGEDEKLFF